The 2 T cell receptor beta chains presented below share a single source sample, sequenced in a study of Ad26.COV2.S vaccination and SARS-CoV-2 variants. TCRdb's table, derived via immunoSEQ multiplex PCR, lists solely in-frame clones and lacks some. The sample carries around 500,000 clones, roughly nine tenths recorded once. As for treatment: some 20 received Ad26.COV2.S at low or high dose, single or two shots; about 5 received placebo; per-sample allocation not given. Repertoires come from day 63 after the first vaccine or placebo injection. Source: peripheral blood, taken in a trial of Ad26.COV2.S vaccine versus placebo. All receptors come from a person between 18 and 60 years old who received the Ad26.COV2.S COVID-19 vaccine or a placebo.

This clone was observed a single time. The chain joins TRBV19 to TRBJ2-3, with D maybe TRBD1 (6 bases). The CDR3 loop spans 16 amino acids. Trimming pared 6 bases from V and 0 bases from J, leaving 16 bases between. The germline V gene has CDR1 LNHDA and CDR2 SQIVND (reference sequence). CDR3 protein: CASRQTGTSSTDTQYF. CDR3 sequence (DNA): TGTGCCAGTAGACAAACCGGGACAAGTAGCACAGATACGCAGTATTTT. The full variable domain, its missing parts supplied by reference TRBV19 and TRBJ2-3, is DGGITQSPKYLFRKEGQNVTLSCEQNLNHDAMYWYRQDPGQGLRLIYYSQIVNDFQKGDIAEGYSVSREKKESFPLTVTSAQKNPTAFYLCASRQTGTSSTDTQYFGPGTRLTVL.

The chain carries TRBV5-5 and TRBJ2-1, with 10 nucleotides matching TRBD2. The germline V gene has CDR1 SGHKS and CDR2 YYEKEE (reference sequence). CDR3 size: 17 residues. With 3 bases clipped from V and 8 bases from J, the junction kept 14 bases outside the gene matches. This CDR3 reads CASSSLRSSGSVDEQFF. The CDR3 DNA is TGTGCCAGCAGCTCCCTGCGGTCTAGCGGGAGCGTCGATGAGCAGTTCTTC.